This T cell receptor beta chain appears in the sequencing data of a study of T cells after somatic rescue of genetic block. The germline V gene has CDR1 SGHVS and CDR2 FNYEAQ. The CDR3 is made up of 18 amino acids. V lost 5 bases to trimming and J lost 4 bases; unmatched junction nucleotides: 8. Generated by immunoSEQ multiplex PCR, the TCRdb table keeps only in-frame clones and is missing some. The data contain 70,000 or so clones, about 90% of them seen just once; the ten biggest clones take up around 3%. The sample taken for sequencing was peripheral blood mononuclear cells (PBMCs). This chain uses TRBV7-6 with TRBJ2-2, with TRBD2 identical over 15 bases. The source is a man aged 35-49 years. This chain's CDR3 is CASSTRTSGGAATGELFF. Here the CDR3 DNA reads TGTGCCAGCAGCACCCGGACTAGCGGGGGGGCGGCCACCGGGGAGCTGTTTTTT.